A single sample is the source of the 30 T cell receptor beta chains below, sequenced in a study of cytomegalovirus exposure and HLA in healthy donors. The PCR was carried out with 60 Vbeta primers and 13 Jbeta primers. The protocol was immunoSEQ multiplex PCR, while the TCRdb copy is restricted to in-frame clones and leaves out a portion. The sample carries around 200,000 clones, 84% recorded once. Specimen: PBMCs. The source is a woman between 45 and 65 years old in good health and CMV-seropositive.

This chain uses TRBV20-1 with TRBJ1-1; D unresolved. V lost 6 bases and J lost 4, with 9 bases in between. This CDR3 spans 11 amino acids. CDR1 is DFQATT and CDR2 is SNEGSKA in the germline V gene (reference sequence). In nucleotides, the CDR3 is TGCAGTGCGTCGGTACTCACTGAAGCTTTCTTT. Translating gives CSASVLTEAFF.

This sequence joins TRBV7-6 and TRBJ1-3; 7 bases are a match to TRBD1. V was clipped by 5 bases and J by 0 bases; unmatched bases: 10. The CDR3 totals 17 residues. Germline V gives CDR1 SGHVS, CDR2 FNYEAQ. The CDR3 DNA is TGTGCCAGCAGCCACCGACAGGGTGGATACTCTGGAAACACCATATATTTT. This encodes CASSHRQGGYSGNTIYF. Looking up the rest from reference TRBV7-6 and TRBJ1-3 gives the full variable domain: GAGVSQSPRYKVTKRGQDVALRCDPISGHVSLYWYRQALGQGPEFLTYFNYEAQQDKSGLPNDRFSAERPEGSISTLTIQRTEQRDSAMYRCASSHRQGGYSGNTIYFGEGSWLTVV.

CDR3 nucleotides: TGTGCCAGCAGCTCCCGCATGGGGGCCCGAGGCTACACCTTC. Translating gives CASSSRMGARGYTF. The V call is TRBV7-9, the J call TRBJ1-2; D is perhaps TRBD1 (6 bases). The CDR3 covers 14 residues. V lost 4 bases and J lost 8, with 17 bases in between. CDR1 SEHNR and CDR2 FQNEAQ come from the germline V gene (reference sequence).

The chain joins TRBV28 to TRBJ2-7, with 7 bases aligning to TRBD1. This CDR3 spans 13 amino acids. V was pared by 5 bases and J by 2 bases, with 3 bases of the junction left unmatched. Germline CDR1 reads MDHEN; CDR2 reads SYDVKM. The CDR3 sequence is CASSRDRTYEQYF. DNA of the CDR3: TGTGCCAGCAGTCGGGACAGAACCTACGAGCAGTACTTC.

This rearrangement joins TRBV19 to TRBJ2-3; no reliable D call. The germline gives CDR1 LNHDA, CDR2 SQIVND (reference sequence). The V gene lost 3 bases and the J gene lost 1 base, with 17 bases spanning the gap. The CDR3 is 17 residues long. In nucleotides, the CDR3 is TGTGCCAGTAGTATCCCACCGACGGTTGGAGGCACAGATACGCAGTATTTT. Translated, it gives CASSIPPTVGGTDTQYF.

The V and J genes are TRBV18 and TRBJ1-1, with a tentative D call TRBD1 (6 bases). The CDR3 covers 13 residues. V was shortened by 2 bases and J by 5 bases, with 9 bases between the two germline ends. Germline V lookup: CDR1 KGHSH, CDR2 LQKENI. CDR3 bases: TGTGCCAGCTCACCAAAGGGGGGGACTGAAGCTTTCTTT. It translates to CASSPKGGTEAFF.

The J gene is TRBJ2-5, the V gene TRBV4-3; TRBD1 matches at 9 bases. The closer fit of TRBJ2-7 to the DNA end suggests the J call may be wrong. This CDR3 spans 16 amino acids. Germline loops: CDR1 LGHNA, CDR2 YSLEER. The CDR3 nucleotides read TGCGCCAGCAGCCAAGAGTTGGACAGGGGAGGTGGCGAGCAGTACTTC. Translation: CASSQELDRGGGEQYF.

The rearrangement links TRBV27 to TRBJ2-2; 7 bases fit TRBD1. The CDR3 sequence is 14 residues long. Germline V gene data show CDR1 as MNHEY and CDR2 as SMNVEV (reference sequence). Trimming cost V 3 bases and J 4 bases; bases outside gene matches: 2. CDR3 sequence (DNA): TGTGCCAGCAGTTTGACAGGGCTCACCGGGGAGCTGTTTTTT. It translates to CASSLTGLTGELFF.

The CDR3 sequence: CASRYDSGGPRTDTQYF. The CDR3 nucleotides are TGTGCCAGCAGATATGATAGCGGGGGGCCCCGCACAGATACGCAGTATTTT. The J gene is TRBJ2-3, the V gene TRBV2, with 10 bases aligning to TRBD2. The CDR3 is 17 residues long. With V trimmed by 6 bases and J by 1 base, 10 bases remained unmatched. Germline V CDR1 and CDR2: SNHLY, FYNNEI.

V usage is TRBV11-3 and J usage is TRBJ2-5; tentatively, D is TRBD1 (6 bases). Germline CDR1 is SGHNT and CDR2 is YENEEA. This CDR3 is 14 amino acids long. Deletions cut 5 bases from V and 3 bases from J, with 13 bases between. CDR3 residues: CASSADRWEETQYF. CDR3 nucleotide sequence: TGTGCCAGCAGCGCGGACAGATGGGAAGAGACCCAGTACTTC.

In this sample, this clone turned up once. This rearrangement joins TRBV25-1 to TRBJ2-1; D unresolved. Per germline, CDR1 MGHDK and CDR2 SYGVNS. V dropped 3 bases and J dropped 9 bases, with 9 bases sitting between them. The CDR3 loop spans 12 amino acids. The CDR3 DNA is TGTGCCAGCAGTGAGCCCCCGGGTGAGCAGTTCTTC. Its translation: CASSEPPGEQFF.

This clone was recorded once. V gene TRBV19 combines with J gene TRBJ1-5; perhaps TRBD1 as D (6 bases). Germline CDR1 reads LNHDA; CDR2 reads SQIVND (reference sequence). The CDR3 has 15 amino acids. Trimming pared 5 bases from V and 0 bases from J, leaving 11 bases between. CDR3 DNA: TGTGCCAGTAGTGGACAGAGAAATAGCAATCAGCCCCAGCATTTT. Translation: CASSGQRNSNQPQHF.

This chain connects TRBV7-2 to TRBJ2-5, with D possibly being TRBD2 (7 bases). Gene TRBJ2-7 matches the end of the DNA better, so the J call may be wrong. The CDR3 is 14 amino acids. Looked up from germline, CDR1 is SGHTA and CDR2 is FQGNSA. CDR3: CAGWWRGKGDEQYF. Written as DNA, the CDR3 is TGTGCCGGCTGGTGGCGGGGGAAGGGGGACGAGCAGTACTTC.

This clone appeared a single time. The chain has TRBV15 and TRBJ1-2; TRBD1 aligns across 8 bases. This CDR3 spans 15 amino acids. The trim removed 0 bases at V and 4 bases at J, leaving 4 bases unmatched. Germline CDR1 is LNHNV and CDR2 is YYDKDF (reference sequence). As DNA, the CDR3 is TGTGCCACCAGCAGAGATGGACAGGGCCTCTATGGCTACACCTTC. Translation: CATSRDGQGLYGYTF.

The rearrangement uses TRBV5-6 and TRBJ1-6; 8 nucleotides align to TRBD1. Per germline, CDR1 SGHDT and CDR2 YYEEEE. The CDR3 totals 16 residues. The junction had 6 bases not matched to a gene; V was cut back by 0 bases and J by 7 bases. CDR3 sequence reads: CASSLAGGQENSPLHF. In DNA, the CDR3 is TGTGCCAGCAGCTTGGCCGGGGGACAGGAGAATTCACCCCTCCACTTT.

This sequence joins TRBV6-1 and TRBJ1-5, with TRBD1 as a possible D gene (5 bases). Germline V CDR1 and CDR2: MNHNS, SASEGT. V was clipped by 5 bases and J by 0 bases, with 8 bases between them. The CDR3 is 14 amino acids. The CDR3 DNA sequence: TGTGCCAGCAGTAGGGGTTATAGCAATCAGCCCCAGCATTTT. As protein: CASSRGYSNQPQHF.

This clone was counted a few times. The chain couples TRBV2 to TRBJ1-4; 8 bases are a match to TRBD1. Germline values: CDR1 SNHLY, CDR2 FYNNEI. V shed 6 bases, J shed 7 bases, and the junction held 7 bases outside the gene matches. The CDR3 sequence is 14 residues long. The CDR3 DNA is TGTGCCAGCAGGCGGGACAGGTCGGGTGAAAAACTGTTTTTT. It codes for CASRRDRSGEKLFF.

A single count supports this clone. CDR3 in DNA: TGCGCCAGCAGTCAAAGTGCGGGGGCCCTCTGGGCAGATACGCAGTATTTT. Translated: CASSQSAGALWADTQYF. This chain links TRBV23-1 with TRBJ2-3, with D maybe TRBD2 (7 bases). TRBV23-1 carries the ORF label, with uncertain function. CDR3 length equals 17 residues. V was clipped by 2 bases and J by 4 bases, with 19 bases between them.

V gene TRBV2 combines with J gene TRBJ1-3; tentative D call: TRBD1 (6 bases). This CDR3 comprises 15 residues. V was pared by 6 bases and J by 0 bases, with 12 bases between. Germline CDR1 SNHLY, CDR2 FYNNEI. CDR3 sequence reads: CASSPTGNSGNTIYF. The CDR3 bases are TGTGCCAGCAGCCCCACAGGGAACTCTGGAAACACCATATATTTT.

The chain couples TRBV5-1 to TRBJ2-5; D ambiguous. Trimming took 0 bases from V and 8 from J, leaving 14 bases between them. The CDR3 consists of 14 residues. Per germline, CDR1 SGHRS and CDR2 YFSETQ. This CDR3 is CASSLGLGLYTQYF. CDR3 DNA: TGCGCCAGCAGCTTGGGACTGGGTTTGTATACCCAGTACTTC.

Details on this clone: The same CDR3 arises from other DNA sequences in this sample as well. The chain recombines TRBV30 with TRBJ2-1, with 7 bases aligning to TRBD1. Germline CDR1 and CDR2: GTSNPN and SVGIG (reference sequence). The CDR3 has 11 residues. The ends lost 4 bases at V and 6 bases at J; junction bases unmatched: 0. The CDR3 spells CAWTGGNEQFF. For the CDR3, the DNA is TGTGCCTGGACAGGGGGCAATGAGCAGTTCTTC.

The rearrangement joins TRBV5-1 to TRBJ2-5; a possible D gene is TRBD2 (5 bases). V shed 0 bases and J shed 5 bases, with 8 bases lying between them. CDR1 and CDR2 (germline): SGHRS, YFSETQ. The CDR3 runs to 13 residues. The CDR3 sequence is CASSLAGWETQYF. CDR3 bases: TGCGCCAGCAGCTTGGCGGGGTGGGAGACCCAGTACTTC.

Worth noting for this clone: A read error may account for a junction end that differs from germline. The chain uses TRBV23-1 and TRBJ2-7; D may be TRBD2 (7 bases). TRBV23-1 is annotated as an ORF whose role is uncertain. CDR3 length: 14 amino acids. CDR3 loop: CASSSDGGGPLLHF. The CDR3 bases are TGCGCCAGCAGTTCCGATGGCGGGGGCCCTCTTTTGCACTTC.

The chain recombines TRBV5-1 with TRBJ1-6, with 9 bases fitting TRBD1. CDR1 and CDR2 from the germline V gene are SGHRS and YFSETQ. Trimming removed 4 bases from V and 9 bases from J; junction bases left unmatched: 8. This CDR3 comprises 15 residues. The CDR3 spells CASSKKDRGGSPLHF. The DNA of the CDR3 is TGCGCCAGCAGCAAAAAGGACAGGGGAGGTTCACCCCTCCACTTT.

The chain links TRBV18 to TRBJ2-1; 9 bases match TRBD1. Trimming at V came to 2 bases and at J to 4 bases, leaving 3 bases not matched to a gene. Germline CDR1 and CDR2: KGHSH and LQKENI. This CDR3 region has 15 residues. The CDR3 here is CASSPGTGKYNEQFF. The DNA of the CDR3 is TGTGCCAGCTCACCAGGGACAGGGAAATACAATGAGCAGTTCTTC.

This clone appeared once. The chain joins TRBV6-5 to TRBJ2-3, with 7 nucleotides matching TRBD2. J gave up 1 base and V 5 bases, and 6 bases lay outside the gene matches. The CDR3 covers 15 residues. Per germline, CDR1 MNHEY and CDR2 SVGAGI. This CDR3 is CASSRGEVGTDTQYF. DNA of the CDR3: TGTGCCAGCAGTCGGGGGGAGGTGGGCACAGATACGCAGTATTTT.

This chain connects TRBV7-2 to TRBJ2-5, with 11 bases identical to TRBD2. This CDR3 has 18 residues. V shed 4 bases and J 5 bases; nucleotides not matched to a gene: 15. The germline V gene encodes CDR1 SGHTA and CDR2 FQGNSA. The CDR3 coding sequence is TGTGCCAGCAGCTCGCCCTTAGCGGGGGGGCCGATTGGGGAGACCCAGTACTTC. Amino acids: CASSSPLAGGPIGETQYF.

The rearrangement links TRBV9 to TRBJ1-2, with a possible D match to TRBD1 (5 bases). The CDR3 spans 14 residues. The germline gives CDR1 SGDLS, CDR2 YYNGEE. Trimming took 3 bases from V and 6 from J, leaving 15 bases between them. The CDR3 region has the DNA TGTGCCAGCAGCGAGCGACCCGGGGGGGATGGCTACACCTTC. Amino acids: CASSERPGGDGYTF.

The chain uses TRBV5-1 and TRBJ2-5; 10 positions agree with TRBD2. Germline CDR1 and CDR2: SGHRS and YFSETQ. The V gene end was trimmed by 3 bases and the J gene end by 4 bases; junction bases not matched to a gene: 18. CDR3 length: 19 amino acids. This chain's CDR3 is CASSSGAVAGGPGRETQYF. In nucleotides, the CDR3 is TGCGCCAGCAGCTCCGGGGCGGTAGCGGGGGGCCCAGGGAGAGAGACCCAGTACTTC.

This sequence joins TRBV13 and TRBJ1-4; 8 bases align to TRBD1. This CDR3 spans 14 amino acids. V dropped 5 bases and J dropped 7; count of bases not matched to a gene: 6. Germline lookup yields CDR1 PRHDT and CDR2 FYEKMQ (reference sequence). The CDR3 is CASSRQGLGEKLFF. CDR3 nucleotides: TGTGCCAGCAGCCGACAGGGGTTAGGTGAAAAACTGTTTTTT.